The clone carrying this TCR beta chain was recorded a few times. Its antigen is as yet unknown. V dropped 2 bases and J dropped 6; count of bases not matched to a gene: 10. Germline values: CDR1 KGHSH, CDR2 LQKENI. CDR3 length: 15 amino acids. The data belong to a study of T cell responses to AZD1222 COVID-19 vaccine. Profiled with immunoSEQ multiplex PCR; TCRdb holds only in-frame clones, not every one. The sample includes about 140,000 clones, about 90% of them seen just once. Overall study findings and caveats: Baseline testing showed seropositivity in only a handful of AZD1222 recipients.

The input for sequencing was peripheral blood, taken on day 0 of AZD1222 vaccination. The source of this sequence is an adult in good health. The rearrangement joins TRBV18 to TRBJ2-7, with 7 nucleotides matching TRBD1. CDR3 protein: CASSPSKGASGEQYF. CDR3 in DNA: TGTGCCAGCTCACCAAGTAAGGGGGCTTCGGGCGAGCAGTACTTC.